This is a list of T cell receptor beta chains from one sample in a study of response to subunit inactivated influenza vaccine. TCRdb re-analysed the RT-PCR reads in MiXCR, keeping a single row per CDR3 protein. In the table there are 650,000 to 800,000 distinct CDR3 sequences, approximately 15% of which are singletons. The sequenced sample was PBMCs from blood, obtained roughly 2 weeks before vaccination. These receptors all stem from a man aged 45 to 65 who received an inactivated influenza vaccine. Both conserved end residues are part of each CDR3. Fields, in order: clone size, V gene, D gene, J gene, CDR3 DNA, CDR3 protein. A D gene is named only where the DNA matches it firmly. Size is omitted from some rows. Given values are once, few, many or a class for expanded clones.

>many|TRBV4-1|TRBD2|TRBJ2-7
TGCGCCAGCAGCCAAGTGGGACTAGCGGGAGGAGACGAGCAGTACTTC
CASSQVGLAGGDEQYF
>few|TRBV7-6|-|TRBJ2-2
TGTGCCAGCAGCTTAAGTGCCCCGAACACCGGGGAGCTGTTTTTT
CASSLSAPNTGELFF
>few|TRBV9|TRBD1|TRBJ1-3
TGTGCCAGCAGCGTAGGAGGGGGCAGAGACACCATATATTTT
CASSVGGGRDTIYF
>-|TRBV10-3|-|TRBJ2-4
TGTGCCATCGGGAATCCGGGCTTAGGCATTCAGTACTTC
CAIGNPGLGIQYF
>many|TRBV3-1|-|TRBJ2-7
TGTGCCAGCAGCCAACACACAGGAACCTACGAGCAGTACTTC
CASSQHTGTYEQYF
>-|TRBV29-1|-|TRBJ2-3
TGCAGCGTTGGGGCGGAGAGCACAGATACGCAGTATTTT
CSVGAESTDTQYF
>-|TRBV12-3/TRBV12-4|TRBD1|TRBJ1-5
TGTGCCAGCAGTTTAGGAGACAGGGATCAGCCCCAGCATTTT
CASSLGDRDQPQHF
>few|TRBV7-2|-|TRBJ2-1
TGTGCCAGCAGCTTAGGGTCAATCGGAGTTGGTGAGCAGTTCTTC
CASSLGSIGVGEQFF
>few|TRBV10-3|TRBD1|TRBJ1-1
TGTGCCATCAGATCCGCGAACGGACAGGGGGAGGAGGAAGCTTTCTTT
CAIRSANGQGEEEAFF
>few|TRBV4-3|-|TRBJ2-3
TGCGCCAGCAGCCAAGCTTGGGAGGCAAGAGATACGCAGTATTTT
CASSQAWEARDTQYF
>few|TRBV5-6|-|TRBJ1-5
TGTGCCAGCAGCTCCCGACGGGAATATAGCAATCAGCCCCAGCATTTT
CASSSRREYSNQPQHF
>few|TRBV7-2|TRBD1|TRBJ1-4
TGTGCCAGCAGCTTAGCCGGGACAGGGCTTGAAAAACTGTTTTTT
CASSLAGTGLEKLFF
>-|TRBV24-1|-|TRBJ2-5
TGTGCCACCAGTGATCAGACATTGACTGGAGAGACCCAGTACTTC
CATSDQTLTGETQYF
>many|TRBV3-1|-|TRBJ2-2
TGTGCCAGCAGCCAAGCCGGGGGCGGCACCGGGGAGCTGTTTTTT
CASSQAGGGTGELFF